This TCR beta chain was documented in a study of T cells in Graves' hyperthyroidism and ophthalmopathy. In making diagnoses, clinical symptoms, serum thyroxine and TRAb, thyroid ultrasound and orbital computed tomography were all used. Amplification targeted TCR beta CDR3 regions from RNA transcripts. The HTBI primer set was used in a first-round RT-PCR of the TCR CDR3. TCRdb used MiXCR to reprocess the multiplex PCR reads, holding one entry per CDR3 protein. The repertoire holds 540,000 or so distinct CDR3 sequences, roughly 50% seen once, with over 15% in the top ten. Of note for this clonotype: Its antigen remains unknown.

Points from the study as a whole: Expanded thyroid clonotypes (above 0.001) were mostly also found in blood.

This CDR3 is built from 14 residues. J was trimmed by 7 bases and V by 0 bases; bases with no gene match: 2. From germline, CDR1 is LNHNV and CDR2 YYDKDF (reference sequence). The receptor's source is an adult woman with Graves' disease, either hyperthyroidism or ophthalmopathy (not recorded which). This chain connects TRBV15 to TRBJ2-2; 7 nucleotides align to TRBD1. Sequenced sample: peripheral blood or thyroid tissue (not recorded which). The CDR3 coding sequence is TGTGCCACCAGCAGAGATCAGGGGGTCGGGGAGCTGTTTTTT. Translated, it gives CATSRDQGVGELFF. The full variable domain, in which reference TRBV15 and TRBJ2-2 provide the parts outside the CDR3, is DAMVIQNPRYQVTQFGKPVTLSCSQTLNHNVMYWYQQKSSQAPKLLFHYYDKDFNNEADTPDNFQSRRPNTSFCFLDIRSPGLGDTAMYLCATSRDQGVGELFFGEGSRLTVL.